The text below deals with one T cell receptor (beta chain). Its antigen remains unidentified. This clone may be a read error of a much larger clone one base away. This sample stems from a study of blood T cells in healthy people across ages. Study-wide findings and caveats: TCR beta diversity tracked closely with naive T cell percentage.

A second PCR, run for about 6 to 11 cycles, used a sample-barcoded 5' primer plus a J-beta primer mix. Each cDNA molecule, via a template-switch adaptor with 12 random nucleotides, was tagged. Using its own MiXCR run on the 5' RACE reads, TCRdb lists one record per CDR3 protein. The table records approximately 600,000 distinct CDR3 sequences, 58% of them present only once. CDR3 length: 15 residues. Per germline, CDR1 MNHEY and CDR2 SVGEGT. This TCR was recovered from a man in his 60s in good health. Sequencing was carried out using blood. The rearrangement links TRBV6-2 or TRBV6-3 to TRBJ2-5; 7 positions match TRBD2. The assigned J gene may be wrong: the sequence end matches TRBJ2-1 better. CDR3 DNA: TGTGCCAGCAGTTCACACTCTAGCGGCCAAGAGACCCAGTTCTTC. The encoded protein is CASSSHSSGQETQFF.